This T cell receptor (beta chain) came from a study of cytomegalovirus exposure and HLA in healthy donors. Amplification used 60 Vbeta primers and 13 Jbeta primers. TCRdb keeps only in-frame clones here, not all; method: immunoSEQ multiplex PCR. The sample contains 95,000 to 120,000 clones, approximately 83% of which appear only once. Per the germline V gene, CDR1 is LNHNV and CDR2 is YYDKDF (reference sequence). The trim removed 0 bases at V and 1 base at J, leaving 1 base unmatched. The CDR3 sequence is 15 residues long. The sequenced sample consisted of PBMCs. The chain has TRBV15 and TRBJ2-3, with 7 bases that match TRBD2. The source of this sequence is a woman under 30 in good health and CMV-seronegative. The CDR3 DNA follows: TGTGCCACCAGCAGAGATCGGGGGGGCACAGATACGCAGTATTTT. Protein: CATSRDRGGTDTQYF. Variable domain in full (rest from reference TRBV15 and TRBJ2-3): DAMVIQNPRYQVTQFGKPVTLSCSQTLNHNVMYWYQQKSSQAPKLLFHYYDKDFNNEADTPDNFQSRRPNTSFCFLDIRSPGLGDTAMYLCATSRDRGGTDTQYFGPGTRLTVL.